The text below deals with one T cell receptor beta chain. The record originates from a study of shared clonotypes between healthy human individuals. In the study's own analysis: Filtering differed since immunoSEQ provided only junctions, with no quality scores. Generated by immunoSEQ multiplex PCR, the TCRdb table keeps only in-frame clones and is missing some. D and trimming come from the DNA, and the V and J calls and clone size come from that table. The sample shows some 2 million clones, 85% to 95% of them seen only once. This CDR3 is 14 amino acids long. Trimming cost V 5 bases and J 1 base; bases outside gene matches: 3. CDR1 and CDR2 (germline): SEHNR, FQNEAQ (reference sequence). In the naive CD8 group, cells lacked CD45RO and were positively selected for CCR7, so terminally differentiated effector memory CD45RA+ cells were left out.

The chain links TRBV7-9 to TRBJ2-7; 9 nucleotides line up with TRBD1. Sample: naive CD8+ T cells sorted from blood. The TCR originated in a man younger than 30 in good health. Here the CDR3 reads CASSGQGLSYEQYF. In DNA, the CDR3 is TGTGCCAGCAGCGGACAGGGGTTGTCCTACGAGCAGTACTTC.